Listed below are T cell receptor beta chains from one sample, sequenced in a study of blood T cell repertoires in COVID-19. Assay used: immunoSEQ multiplex PCR; TCRdb lists only in-frame clones, some missing. The table records about 140,000 clones, roughly 87% of them present only once. The sequencing input was peripheral blood. These TCRs come from a man in his 70s with acute or convalescent COVID-19. CDR3s include the opening cysteine and the closing phenylalanine or tryptophan. D genes are given only for firm matches. Clone size, where shown, is once, few, many, or a class for clones that have expanded.

d_gene	v_gene	j_gene	len	abundance	CDR3aa	CDR3nt
TRBD1	TRBV3-1/TRBV3-2	TRBJ1-4	16	.	CASSQERTGFTGKLFF	TGTGCCAGCAGCCAAGAGCGGACAGGGTTTACAGGAAAACTGTTTTTT
TRBD1	TRBV3-1/TRBV3-2	TRBJ1-4	16	.	CASSSYDRGRNEKLFF	TGTGCCAGCAGCTCATACGACAGGGGGCGGAATGAAAAACTGTTTTTT
.	TRBV19	TRBJ1-5	15	.	CASSITAGALQPQHF	TGTGCCAGTAGTATAACGGCAGGGGCGCTGCAGCCCCAGCATTTT
.	TRBV5-8	TRBJ2-7	12	.	CASSRLGAKQYF	TGTGCCAGCAGCCGGCTGGGGGCGAAGCAGTACTTC
.	TRBV5-1	TRBJ1-6	15	.	CASSLEGLTNSPLHF	TGCGCCAGCAGCTTGGAGGGACTGACCAATTCACCCCTCCACTTT
TRBD2	TRBV7-3	TRBJ2-5	17	.	CASSLGTGGRARETQYF	TGTGCCAGCAGCTTAGGGACCGGCGGGAGGGCCCGTGAGACCCAGTACTTC
.	TRBV9	TRBJ1-1	14	.	CASSVVGGSAEAFF	TGTGCCAGCAGCGTAGTAGGTGGCAGCGCTGAAGCTTTCTTT
TRBD1	TRBV7-2	TRBJ1-2	14	.	CASSLGGTGYGYTF	TGTGCCAGCAGCTTGGGGGGGACAGGCTATGGCTACACCTTC
.	TRBV20-1	TRBJ2-2	11	.	CSAGRTGELFF	TGCAGCGCGGGGAGAACCGGGGAGCTGTTTTTT
.	TRBV30	TRBJ2-2	12	few	CAWSGQTGELFF	TGTGCCTGGAGTGGACAGACCGGGGAGCTGTTTTTT
.	TRBV18	TRBJ1-1	14	.	CASSPRVQITEAFF	TGTGCCAGCTCACCACGGGTACAGATCACTGAAGCTTTCTTT
TRBD1	TRBV7-2	TRBJ1-6	17	.	CASSLAVQGARGSPLHF	TGTGCCAGCAGCTTAGCAGTGCAGGGGGCACGGGGCTCACCCCTCCACTTT
.	TRBV11-2	TRBJ2-2	14	once	CASSLTDNTGELFF	TGTGCCAGCAGCTTGACAGATAACACCGGGGAGCTGTTTTTT
TRBD1	TRBV5-4	TRBJ1-2	15	.	CASSSRTGGNYGYTF	TGTGCCAGCAGCTCGCGGACAGGGGGTAACTATGGCTACACCTTC
TRBD2	TRBV14	TRBJ2-2	16	once	CASSPESGRGTGELFF	TGTGCCAGCAGCCCCGAGAGCGGGAGGGGCACCGGGGAGCTGTTTTTT
.	TRBV4-2	TRBJ2-7	15	.	CASSQDQGGTVEQYF	TGTGCCAGCAGCCAAGATCAAGGAGGGACGGTCGAGCAGTACTTC
.	TRBV28	TRBJ2-7	14	once	CASSVQGLSYEQYF	TGTGCCAGCTCTGTACAGGGCCTCTCCTACGAGCAGTACTTC
.	TRBV7-9	TRBJ1-6	16	.	CASSRPLTGSNSPLHF	TGTGCCAGCAGCCGACCCCTAACAGGATCAAATTCACCCCTCCACTTT
TRBD2	TRBV5-1	TRBJ2-5	13	.	CASSNAGRNTQYF	TGCGCCAGCAGCAATGCCGGGAGGAACACCCAGTACTTC
.	TRBV11-2	TRBJ1-1	14	.	CASSSQPDFTEAFF	TGTGCCAGCAGCTCCCAGCCCGACTTCACTGAAGCTTTCTTT
TRBD1	TRBV19	TRBJ1-1	14	.	CASLPGTGDTEAFF	TGTGCCAGTTTACCCGGGACAGGGGACACTGAAGCTTTCTTT
TRBD1	TRBV24-1	TRBJ1-2	13	.	CATSDQGGYGYTF	TGTGCCACCAGTGATCAGGGGGGCTATGGCTACACCTTC
TRBD1	TRBV2	TRBJ1-5	14	.	CASSLDRGHQPQHF	TGTGCCAGCAGCCTCGACAGGGGGCATCAGCCCCAGCATTTT
.	TRBV19	TRBJ1-1	13	once	CASSILARTEAFF	TGTGCCAGTAGTATCCTTGCTCGGACTGAAGCTTTCTTT
.	TRBV30	TRBJ2-7	13	few	CAWRTGYSYEQYF	TGTGCCTGGAGGACAGGTTACTCCTACGAGCAGTACTTC
TRBD1	TRBV27	TRBJ1-1	16	.	CASSDGQGAFRTEAFF	TGTGCCAGCAGTGACGGACAGGGGGCTTTTAGGACTGAAGCTTTCTTT
TRBD1	TRBV18	TRBJ1-2	15	.	CASSAGQGARYGYTF	TGTGCCAGCTCGGCGGGACAGGGGGCGCGCTATGGCTACACCTTC
.	TRBV6-5	TRBJ1-4	14	.	CASSKTESNEKLFF	TGTGCCAGCAGCAAGACAGAGAGTAATGAAAAACTGTTTTTT
.	TRBV7-2	TRBJ2-1	16	.	CASSLQGPGSYNEQFF	TGTGCCAGCAGCTTACAGGGGCCTGGCTCCTACAATGAGCAGTTCTTC
TRBD2	TRBV10-1	TRBJ2-7	17	once	CASSESTSETAGYEQYF	TGCGCCAGCAGTGAGTCGACTAGCGAGACGGCGGGGTACGAGCAGTACTTC
TRBD1	TRBV5-1	TRBJ2-5	15	.	CASSLQTGGQETQYF	TGCGCCAGCAGCCTCCAGACAGGGGGCCAAGAGACCCAGTACTTC
TRBD1	TRBV5-1	TRBJ2-2	15	.	CASSLSPGGTGELFF	TGCGCCAGCAGCTTGTCACCAGGGGGCACCGGGGAGCTGTTTTTT
TRBD2	TRBV10-3	TRBJ2-2	16	once	CATNPTAGGRTGELFF	TGTGCCACCAACCCTACCGCGGGGGGACGGACCGGGGAGCTGTTTTTT
.	TRBV4-2	TRBJ2-7	15	few	CASSQSTGRSYEQYF	TGTGCCAGCAGCCAATCGACTGGAAGGAGCTACGAGCAGTACTTC
.	TRBV6-5	TRBJ1-2	14	.	CASSYTSGVGGYTF	TGTGCCAGCAGTTACACCTCGGGGGTAGGCGGCTACACCTTC
TRBD2	TRBV4-1	TRBJ2-1	15	.	CASSQDRGGYNEQFF	TGCGCCAGCAGCCAAGACCGGGGGGGGTACAATGAGCAGTTCTTC
.	TRBV7-2	TRBJ2-6	16	.	CASSGAGLSGANVLTF	TGTGCCAGCAGCGGGGCAGGTCTGTCTGGGGCCAACGTCCTGACTTTC
TRBD1	TRBV15	TRBJ1-5	16	.	CATSLDRVGGNQPQHF	TGTGCCACCAGCCTCGACAGGGTGGGTGGCAATCAGCCCCAGCATTTT
TRBD1	TRBV7-9	TRBJ1-5	17	.	CASSSPGDRGSNQPQHF	TGTGCCAGCAGCAGCCCCGGGGACAGGGGTAGCAATCAGCCCCAGCATTTT
TRBD1	TRBV7-9	TRBJ2-7	16	.	CASSSTGGTGFNEQYF	TGTGCCAGCAGCTCAACAGGGGGAACGGGATTCAACGAGCAGTACTTC
.	TRBV6-5	TRBJ1-3	14	few	CASSNRASGNTIYF	TGTGCCAGCAGTAACAGGGCCTCGGGAAACACCATATATTTT
TRBD1	TRBV6-5	TRBJ2-7	15	.	CASSYGTGGASEQYF	TGTGCCAGCAGTTACGGGACAGGGGGCGCATCCGAGCAGTACTTC
TRBD1	TRBV4-1	TRBJ2-5	15	.	CASSQGDRVGETQYF	TGCGCCAGCAGCCAAGGGGACAGGGTAGGAGAGACCCAGTACTTC